This is a list of T cell receptor beta chains from one sample in a study of healthy donors' naive CD4 and CD8 T cells. TCRdb recomputed calls from the reads with MiXCR, one row per CDR3 protein. The sample records about 180,000 distinct CDR3 sequences, over 60% being singletons. Sample: naive CD4+ and CD8+ T cells sorted from blood, pooled from several donors. The origin of the receptors is a pool of human donors in good health; the sample pools cells from several healthy donors. CDR3s include the opening cysteine and the closing phenylalanine or tryptophan. Fields, in order: CDR3 length, V gene, D gene, clone size, J gene, CDR3 DNA, CDR3 protein. D genes are given only for firm matches. Only some rows state a clone size, as once, few, many or a class for expanded clones.

15,TRBV19,TRBD1,.,TRBJ1-5,TGTGCCAGTAGTATGACGGACAGGGACGGTCAGCCCCAGCATTTT,CASSMTDRDGQPQHF
13,TRBV19,.,once,TRBJ2-7,TGTGCCAGTAGTATGTGGGGCTCCTACGAGCAGTACTTC,CASSMWGSYEQYF
11,TRBV21-1,.,.,TRBJ1-2,TGTGCGACGCAGGGTGGGAAGACTCACACCTTC,CATQGGKTHTF
13,TRBV29-1,.,.,TRBJ1-1,TGCAGCGTCCACCGGGTCCTGAACACTGAAGCTTTCTTT,CSVHRVLNTEAFF
12,TRBV27,.,few,TRBJ1-6,TGTGCCAGCAGTTTCGTTAATTCACCCCTCCACTTT,CASSFVNSPLHF
13,TRBV18,.,.,TRBJ2-1,TGTGCCAACTCACCACCTAGTTTGGATGAGCAGTTCTTC,CANSPPSLDEQFF
16,TRBV5-1,TRBD2,.,TRBJ2-1,TGCGCCAGCAGCTTGGTAAGCGGGAGTACCTACAATGAGCAGTTCTTC,CASSLVSGSTYNEQFF
14,TRBV29-1,TRBD2,.,TRBJ2-5,TGCAGCGCCCGCAAGGGCGGGAGTAAAGAGACCCAGTACTTC,CSARKGGSKETQYF
12,TRBV29-1,.,.,TRBJ2-1,TGCAGCGTTCCTCTCCCCTCCAATGAGCAGTTCTTC,CSVPLPSNEQFF
12,TRBV29-1,.,few,TRBJ1-1,TGCAGCGTTGACTTTGGGGCGGAGGAAGCTTTCTTT,CSVDFGAEEAFF
14,TRBV19,.,few,TRBJ2-2,TGTGCCAGTAGCTTAATCTTAGTGGCCGGGGAGCTGTTTTTT,CASSLILVAGELFF
15,TRBV5-4,TRBD2,.,TRBJ2-7,TGTGCCAGCAGCTTGACTAGCGGGAGTATCTACGAGCAGTACTTC,CASSLTSGSIYEQYF